The 10 T cell receptor beta chains below come from one sample, sequenced in a study of blood T cell repertoires in COVID-19 (TCRdb year 2020). The method was the immunoSEQ multiplex PCR assay. This immuneACCESS table, as held by TCRdb, lists in-frame sequences with V and J called but not all clones. Of the missing ones, under half trace to an unresolved V gene in checked studies; the others have no known cause. Here the sample has 40,000 or so clones; roughly 68% occur a single time. Of the sample, under 75% falls within the top ten clones. The sequenced material came from peripheral blood. The receptor set was obtained from a man older than 75 with acute or convalescent COVID-19.

The gene calls are TRBV9 and TRBJ2-7; a possible D gene is TRBD2 (5 bases). There are 13 residues in the CDR3. Germline assignment: CDR1 SGDLS and CDR2 YYNGEE. V was clipped by 3 bases and J by 6 bases, with 13 bases between them. In nucleotides, the CDR3 is TGTGCCAGCAGCGCCGGGGTAGCGCGCGAGCAGTACTTC. Protein sequence: CASSAGVAREQYF.

The chain recombines TRBV3-1 (or the pseudogene TRBV3-2) with TRBJ1-2, with 8 bases fitting TRBD1. The germline V gene encodes CDR1 LGHDT and CDR2 YNNKEL (reference sequence). The CDR3 totals 14 residues. The V gene end was trimmed by 6 bases and the J gene end by 2 bases; junction bases not matched to a gene: 5. CDR3 in amino acids: CASSRGQANYGYTF. The CDR3 region has the DNA TGTGCCAGCAGTCGGGGACAGGCCAACTATGGCTACACCTTC.

The J gene is TRBJ2-3, the V gene TRBV4-3; D is unclear. Per germline, CDR1 LGHNA and CDR2 YSLEER. The ends were cut back, 0 bases at V and 4 bases at J, with 5 bases in the middle. The CDR3 totals 13 residues. For the CDR3, the DNA is TGCGCCAGCAGCCAAGAAAGCGCAGATACGCAGTATTTT. It specifies CASSQESADTQYF.

The chain combines TRBV4-3 with TRBJ1-1; tentatively, D is TRBD1 (6 bases). The CDR3 is 15 residues long. V lost 1 base to trimming and J lost 1 base, with 10 bases between them. Germline V gene lookup returns CDR1 LGHNA and CDR2 YSLEER. CDR3 residues: CASSQVDRPNTEAFF. DNA of the CDR3: TGCGCCAGCAGCCAAGTCGACAGGCCGAACACTGAAGCTTTCTTT.

This sequence joins TRBV12-3 or TRBV12-4 and TRBJ2-7; D gene unclear. V lost 2 bases and J 7 bases, leaving 9 bases between the germline ends. CDR3 length equals 12 residues. The CDR3, as DNA: TGTGCCAGCAGTTTACCCCCCAGGGAGCAGTACTTC. Translated: CASSLPPREQYF.

This clone was detected a few times. V is TRBV30 and J is TRBJ2-1; no firm D call. Trimming removed 4 bases at V and 10 bases at J, with 11 bases between. CDR3 length: 11 residues. Germline CDR1 and CDR2: GTSNPN and SVGIG (reference sequence). The CDR3 loop is CAWTNRREQFF. CDR3 nucleotides: TGTGCCTGGACTAACCGCCGGGAGCAGTTCTTC.

This clone appeared a few times. The chain has TRBV28 and TRBJ1-1, with TRBD1 as a possible D gene (6 bases). The ends were cut back, 6 bases at V and 0 bases at J, with 8 bases in the middle. Germline loops: CDR1 MDHEN, CDR2 SYDVKM. The CDR3 length is 13 residues. This chain's CDR3 is CASRRQVNTEAFF. DNA for the CDR3: TGTGCCAGCAGGCGACAGGTGAACACTGAAGCTTTCTTT.

This sequence joins TRBV7-3 and TRBJ2-2; no definite D call. Germline lookup yields CDR1 SGHTA and CDR2 FQGTGA. With 0 bases removed from V and 1 base from J, the gap between germline ends came to 6 bases. The CDR3 totals 15 residues. CDR3 sequence reads: CASSLTTLNTGELFF. The CDR3 DNA is TGTGCCAGCAGCTTAACGACTCTGAACACCGGGGAGCTGTTTTTT.

This chain links TRBV5-6 with TRBJ1-5; tentatively, D is TRBD1 (6 bases). The length of the CDR3 is 17 residues. V was clipped by 4 bases and J by 4 bases, with 21 bases between them. Germline V CDR1 and CDR2: SGHDT, YYEEEE. CDR3 nucleotide sequence: TGTGCCAGCAGCCAACGGACAGCCCAAGGTGGAAATCAGCCCCAGCATTTT. Translation: CASSQRTAQGGNQPQHF.

V and J are TRBV6-2 or TRBV6-3 and TRBJ2-7; TRBD1 matches 8 bases. The V gene's germline CDR1 is MNHEY and CDR2 SVGEGT. The CDR3 runs 14 residues. J was trimmed by 6 bases and V by 4 bases; bases with no gene match: 8. The CDR3 DNA reads as TGTGCCAGCAGTTGGGACAGGTACAGGGGCGAGCAGTACTTC. It specifies CASSWDRYRGEQYF.